Listed here are 22 T cell receptor beta chains from one sample, sequenced in a study of immune evolution from preneoplasia to lung adenocarcinoma. Only in-frame clones appear in the TCRdb table, and some are missing; sequencing was by immunoSEQ multiplex PCR. The profile covers roughly 9,000 clones, with roughly 80% appearing a single time and about 8.5% taken by the ten largest. Specimen: FFPE minimally invasive lung adenocarcinoma tissue. These receptors were taken from a donor at least 70 years old with lung adenocarcinoma.

The chain couples TRBV21-1 to TRBJ2-7. TRBV21-1 is labeled a pseudogene. The CDR3 sequence is 16 residues long. CDR3 in amino acids: CASSKSSAPPASEQYF. The CDR3 DNA reads as TGTGCCAGCAGCAAAAGTTCGGCTCCACCGGCCTCGGAGCAGTACTTC.

V and J are TRBV7-2 and TRBJ2-1, with D possibly TRBD2 on 5 matching bases. Germline V gene lookup returns CDR1 SGHTA and CDR2 FQGNSA. The CDR3 contains 15 residues. The V end was cut by 1 base, the J end by 7 bases, with 14 bases between. CDR3 protein: CASSLGLGIGNEQFF. CDR3 coding DNA: TGTGCCAGCAGCTTAGGCCTCGGGATAGGTAATGAGCAGTTCTTC.

The chain combines TRBV6-4 with TRBJ2-5; 8 bases line up with TRBD2. Germline V CDR1 and CDR2: MRHNA, SNTAGT. The CDR3 is made up of 18 amino acids. The J segment lost 4 bases and the V segment lost 0 bases, leaving 13 bases of the junction unmatched. In DNA, the CDR3 is TGTGCCAGCAGTGACTCCCAACGGGAGGGGGGGTTTGGAGAGACCCAGTACTTC. It is translated as CASSDSQREGGFGETQYF.

This chain links TRBV5-1 with TRBJ2-7; D is uncertain. The length of the CDR3 is 11 residues. CDR1 is SGHRS and CDR2 is YFSETQ in the germline V gene. V was clipped by 3 bases and J by 0 bases, with 1 base between them. As DNA, the CDR3 is TGCGCCAGCAGCTCCTCCTACGAGCAGTACTTC. Translated: CASSSSYEQYF.

The V call is TRBV13, the J call TRBJ2-1; TRBD2 might be the D (6 bases). Trimming removed 6 bases at V and 0 bases at J, with 18 bases between. CDR1 is PRHDT, CDR2 FYEKMQ, per germline (reference sequence). The CDR3 length is 17 residues. The CDR3 coding sequence is TGTGCCAGCAGTTACACCGGGACTTGGAGCTCCTACAATGAGCAGTTCTTC. This gives the protein CASSYTGTWSSYNEQFF.

The chain employs TRBV6-5 and TRBJ2-1, with D possibly being TRBD2 (6 bases). The CDR3 loop spans 14 amino acids. Trimming stripped 5 bases from V and 4 bases from J, with 12 bases between. The germline V gene encodes CDR1 MNHEY and CDR2 SVGAGI. This chain's CDR3 is CASSIQRVYNEQFF. CDR3 bases: TGTGCCAGCAGTATCCAGCGGGTGTACAATGAGCAGTTCTTC.

The chain employs TRBV6-1 and TRBJ2-1, with no clear D. Trimming shortened V by 7 bases and J by 8 bases, and 15 bases separated the two germline ends. Germline CDR1 is MNHNS and CDR2 is SASEGT. This CDR3 region has 13 residues. CDR3 DNA: TGTGCCAGCATTTTGCGCGCGTCGGATGAGCAGTTCTTC. This translates into CASILRASDEQFF.

This chain connects TRBV28 to TRBJ2-1; 11 bases line up with TRBD2. V shed 8 bases, J shed 10 bases, and the junction held 7 bases outside the gene matches. The CDR3 is made up of 13 amino acids. Germline V gene data show CDR1 as MDHEN and CDR2 as SYDVKM. CDR3 sequence: CASGLAGPWEQFF. CDR3 nucleotide sequence: TGTGCCAGCGGACTAGCGGGCCCATGGGAGCAGTTCTTC.

This clone was seen a few times. The chain links TRBV11-1 to TRBJ2-7, with a tentative D call TRBD2 (5 bases). Trimming left V 1 base short and J 3 bases short, with 13 bases between. CDR1 is SGHAT and CDR2 is FQDESV in the germline V gene (reference sequence). This CDR3 region has 15 residues. The CDR3 reads CASSLDGGGRYEQYF. CDR3 DNA: TGTGCCAGCAGCTTAGACGGTGGCGGGCGCTACGAGCAGTACTTC.

This clone has just one count. V is TRBV7-9 and J is TRBJ1-3; TRBD1 aligns across 7 bases. Per germline, CDR1 SEHNR and CDR2 FQNEAQ (reference sequence). Trimming took 5 bases from V and 0 from J; bases not matched to a gene: 4. The length of the CDR3 is 15 residues. The CDR3 region is CASSPGQLSGNTIYF. As DNA, the CDR3 is TGTGCCAGCAGCCCGGGACAGCTCTCTGGAAACACCATATATTTT.

V usage is TRBV4-1 and J usage is TRBJ2-7; TRBD2 aligns across 8 bases. This CDR3 contains 16 residues. The V gene end was trimmed by 2 bases and the J gene end by 3 bases; junction bases not matched to a gene: 9. In germline, CDR1 is MGHRA, CDR2 YSYEKL. The CDR3 bases are TGCGCCAGCAGCCAATACTTAGCGGGGCTGATCTACGAGCAGTACTTC. As protein: CASSQYLAGLIYEQYF.

The chain joins TRBV28 to TRBJ1-2; 7 positions agree with TRBD1. V gave up 8 bases and J gave up 4 bases; unmatched junction bases: 13. The V gene's germline CDR1 is MDHEN and CDR2 SYDVKM. This CDR3 is 15 amino acids long. The CDR3, as DNA: TGTGCCAGCGGAGGACAGGTGGCCCTGAGCTATGGCTACACCTTC. Its protein product is CASGGQVALSYGYTF.

A single count supports this clone. The J gene is TRBJ1-1, the V gene TRBV5-1; the D gene is possibly TRBD1 (5 bases). Trimming removed 7 bases from V and 5 bases from J, with 21 bases in between. Germline CDR1 reads SGHRS; CDR2 reads YFSETQ. The CDR3 spans 15 residues. The CDR3 region has the DNA TGCGCCAGCTCCCTTGGGGGGGGGATTGGGACTGAAGCTTTCTTT. Translation: CASSLGGGIGTEAFF. The full variable domain, its missing parts supplied by reference TRBV5-1 and TRBJ1-1, is KAGVTQTPRYLIKTRGQQVTLSCSPISGHRSVSWYQQTPGQGLQFLFEYFSETQRNKGNFPGRFSGRQFSNSRSEMNVSTLELGDSALYLCASSLGGGIGTEAFFGQGTRLTVV.

The chain recombines TRBV7-9 with TRBJ2-2; D is ambiguous. The V gene lost 5 bases and the J gene lost 6 bases, with 7 bases spanning the gap. Germline loops: CDR1 SEHNR, CDR2 FQNEAQ (reference sequence). The CDR3 covers 12 residues. The CDR3, as DNA: TGTGCCAGCAGCCCCACCCCCGGGGAGCTGTTTTTT. Encoded protein: CASSPTPGELFF.

The V and J genes are TRBV11-3 and TRBJ2-2, with D hard to call. The CDR3 spans 14 residues. Germline lookup yields CDR1 SGHNT and CDR2 YENEEA. Trimming stripped 1 base from V and 4 bases from J, with 7 bases between. CDR3 residues: CASSLGPFTGELFF. The CDR3 DNA reads as TGTGCCAGCAGCTTAGGCCCGTTCACCGGGGAGCTGTTTTTT.

The rearrangement links TRBV2 to TRBJ1-1; 9 nucleotides line up with TRBD1. The CDR3 has 13 amino acids. Germline V gene data show CDR1 as SNHLY and CDR2 as FYNNEI. V lost 8 bases and J lost 11; bases outside the gene matches: 12. The CDR3 DNA follows: TGTGCCAGCTTACCTTTGGGACAGGGCCTCGCTTTCTTT. Amino acids: CASLPLGQGLAFF.

The V and J genes are TRBV25-1 and TRBJ1-4; 11 positions match TRBD1. Germline lookup yields CDR1 MGHDK and CDR2 SYGVNS. The CDR3 has 15 amino acids. V was clipped by 5 bases and J by 7 bases; unmatched bases: 6. CDR3 amino acids: CASSPRTGGFEKLFF. DNA of the CDR3: TGTGCCAGCAGTCCCCGGACAGGGGGCTTTGAAAAACTGTTTTTT.

The chain couples TRBV28 to TRBJ1-1; D perhaps matches TRBD1 (5 bases). This CDR3 has 13 amino acids. CDR1 is MDHEN, CDR2 SYDVKM, per germline. Trimming removed 7 bases at V and 7 bases at J, with 16 bases between. The CDR3 nucleotides read TGTGCCAGCACTCCCGGGGGGTCGATTGAAGCTTTCTTT. Translated: CASTPGGSIEAFF.

The chain has TRBV5-8 and TRBJ1-1; D ambiguous. The CDR3 has 15 amino acids. The germline V and J ends were trimmed by 7 bases and 4 bases, with 20 bases remaining between them. CDR1 is SGHTS and CDR2 is YDEGEE in the germline V gene. The CDR3 spells CASRPGRERSTEAFF. Here the CDR3 DNA reads TGTGCCAGCCGCCCGGGGAGGGAGCGAAGCACTGAAGCTTTCTTT.

The chain employs TRBV9 and TRBJ2-7; D may be TRBD2 (6 bases). From germline, CDR1 is SGDLS and CDR2 YYNGEE. This CDR3 comprises 14 residues. V lost 4 bases and J lost 0, with 11 bases in between. The CDR3 DNA follows: TGTGCCAGCAGCTTAGGACTAAGCTCCTACGAGCAGTACTTC. It is translated as CASSLGLSSYEQYF.

The V gene is TRBV11-2, the J gene TRBJ2-7; D is ambiguous. V was cut by 5 bases and J by 3 bases, with 14 bases left in between. There are 14 residues in the CDR3. Germline CDR1 is SGHAT and CDR2 is FQNNGV. The CDR3 region is CASSPRAMDYEQYF. DNA of the CDR3: TGTGCCAGCAGCCCTAGGGCAATGGACTACGAGCAGTACTTC.

This chain links TRBV30 with TRBJ2-5; D not resolved. The ends were cut back, 2 bases at V and 1 base at J, with 8 bases in the middle. CDR1 is GTSNPN and CDR2 is SVGIG in the germline V gene (reference sequence). CDR3 size: 13 residues. The chain's CDR3 is CAWSKDGQETQYF. CDR3 coding DNA: TGTGCCTGGAGTAAGGACGGCCAAGAGACCCAGTACTTC.